This T cell receptor beta chain is drawn from a study of shared clonotypes between healthy human individuals. CDR1 and CDR2 from the germline V gene are SGHTA and FQGNSA. This CDR3 spans 17 amino acids. V shed 5 bases, J shed 6 bases, and the junction held 10 bases outside the gene matches. Deep-level settings were used for running the assay. The repertoire was sequenced with immunoSEQ multiplex PCR; TCRdb's copy has only in-frame clones and lacks some. The sample records a few hundred thousand clones, about 74% being singletons. The V call is TRBV7-2, the J call TRBJ2-2, with TRBD2 matching over 12 bases. The TCR sequence derives from a young man in good health. What was sequenced was memory CD4+ T cells sorted from blood. The subset was: CD45RA-negative fraction. The CDR3 is CASSAGTSGFGSGELFF. DNA for the CDR3: TGTGCCAGCAGCGCCGGGACTAGCGGGTTTGGGTCCGGGGAGCTGTTTTTT.